This is a list of T cell receptor beta chains from one sample in a study of CD8 T cells in ankylosing spondylitis. Via MiXCR, TCRdb re-called the 5' RACE reads, giving one row per CDR3 protein. The sample includes a few hundred thousand distinct CDR3 sequences, over 15% of them seen just once. The material sequenced was blood, either unsorted or a sorted T cell fraction (not recorded which). These receptors came from a male donor with ankylosing spondylitis or in good health (not recorded which). CDR3s include the opening cysteine and the closing phenylalanine or tryptophan. D genes are given only for firm matches. The size field is filled for only some rows; it gives once, few, many or a size class.

J | D | size | V | DNA | CDR3
TRBJ2-2 | TRBD2 | few | TRBV11-2 | TGTGCCAGCAGCTTAAGACTAGCGGGAGATCCCGCGAACACCGGGGAGCTGTTTTTT | CASSLRLAGDPANTGELFF
TRBJ2-2 | - | many | TRBV4-2 | TGTGCCAGCAGCCAAGAGGACACACGATTCCTCACCGGGGAGCTGTTTTTT | CASSQEDTRFLTGELFF
TRBJ1-2 | TRBD1 | - | TRBV19 | TGTGCCAGTAAGAGGGGGGGACAGGGGAACGGCTACACCTTC | CASKRGGQGNGYTF
TRBJ2-2 | TRBD2 | - | TRBV19 | TGTGCCAGTAGTACGACGGGACTAGCGGAACACACCGGGGAGCTGTTTTTT | CASSTTGLAEHTGELFF
TRBJ1-2 | - | few | TRBV6-5 | TGTGCCAGCAGGTCTGGCAACTATGGCTACACCTTC | CASRSGNYGYTF
TRBJ1-1 | TRBD1 | - | TRBV29-1 | TGCAGCGTTTCCGGGACAGGGGACACTGAAGCTTTCTTT | CSVSGTGDTEAFF
TRBJ2-1 | TRBD1 | few | TRBV5-1 | TGCGCCAGCAGCTTGGCCAGGGGGCAGAATGAGCAGTTCTTC | CASSLARGQNEQFF
TRBJ2-2 | - | many | TRBV28 | TGTGCCAGCAGTTTCTCGGGGAGTAGCGGGGAGCTGTTTTTT | CASSFSGSSGELFF
TRBJ2-3 | - | few | TRBV20-1 | TGCAGTGCTCCCCGGGACTCGGGTTTCACAGATACGCAGTATTTT | CSAPRDSGFTDTQYF
TRBJ1-5 | - | few | TRBV20-1 | TGCAGTGCTAGAGGGGTTGGCGTGTCAGGATATAGCAATCAGCCCCAGCATTTT | CSARGVGVSGYSNQPQHF
TRBJ2-3 | TRBD2 | many | TRBV20-1 | TGCAGTGCTAGAGATGATACTAGCGGGAGAACAGATACGCAGTATTTT | CSARDDTSGRTDTQYF
TRBJ2-3 | TRBD2 | - | TRBV5-6 | TGTGCCAGCAGCTCTCGACTAGCGGGCCGGCTTGGCGCAGATACGCAGTATTTT | CASSSRLAGRLGADTQYF
TRBJ2-1 | - | - | TRBV7-9 | TGTGCCAGCAGCTTTCTCGATGCGGGGACGAATGAGCAGTTCTTC | CASSFLDAGTNEQFF
TRBJ1-1 | - | few | TRBV10-3 | TGTGCCATCAAGACACCTCTGAACACTGAAGCTTTCTTT | CAIKTPLNTEAFF
TRBJ2-2 | - | many | TRBV4-2 | TGTGCCAGCAGCCAAGACAGGGCGAACACCGGGGAGCTGTTTTTT | CASSQDRANTGELFF
TRBJ1-4 | - | few | TRBV20-1 | TGCAGTGCTAGAAGGCTCCTGAATGAAAAACTGTTTTTT | CSARRLLNEKLFF
TRBJ2-2 | - | - | TRBV7-3 | TGTGCCAGCCAACAAGGTGGGGTCGGGCAGACGAACACCGGGGAGCTGTTTTTT | CASQQGGVGQTNTGELFF
TRBJ1-2 | - | few | TRBV6-6 | TGTGCCAGCAGTAAGACAGTATTCGATGGCTACACCTTC | CASSKTVFDGYTF